This is a list of T cell receptor beta chains from one sample in a study of response to subunit inactivated influenza vaccine. From the RT-PCR reads, TCRdb called clonotypes with MiXCR, one entry per CDR3 protein. The repertoire holds 430,000 or so distinct CDR3 sequences, with approximately 9.9% as singletons. Material: PBMCs from blood, obtained roughly 48 days after vaccination. These receptors were obtained from a man between 45 and 60 years old who received an inactivated influenza vaccine. CDR3s include the opening cysteine and the closing phenylalanine or tryptophan. The order of the fields is V gene, D gene, clone size, J gene, CDR3 length, CDR3 protein, CDR3 DNA. D genes are given only for firm matches. Size tells how often a clone was seen (once, few, many) or the class of an expanded clone, and some rows leave it out.

TRBV3-1	TRBD2	-	TRBJ2-1	16	CASSPRGLAGEEGVFF	TGTGCCAGCAGCCCCCGGGGACTAGCGGGAGAAGAAGGGGTGTTCTTC
TRBV6-2/TRBV6-3	-	few	TRBJ1-6	18	CASSYRHPGRTYNSPLHF	TGTGCCAGCAGTTACCGGCATCCGGGGCGCACCTATAATTCACCCCTCCACTTT
TRBV9	TRBD2	-	TRBJ2-1	14	CASTARLADNEQFF	TGTGCCAGCACAGCCAGACTAGCGGACAATGAGCAGTTCTTC
TRBV7-2	TRBD2	many	TRBJ2-3	16	CASSPTGLASTDTQYF	TGTGCCAGCAGCCCAACGGGACTAGCTAGCACAGATACGCAGTATTTT
TRBV12-3/TRBV12-4	-	many	TRBJ2-3	12	CADGASTDTQYF	TGTGCCGACGGGGCAAGCACAGATACGCAGTATTTT
TRBV7-2	TRBD2	few	TRBJ2-7	12	CASSWGGFEQYF	TGTGCCAGCAGCTGGGGAGGGTTCGAGCAGTACTTC
TRBV20-1	-	many	TRBJ2-3	12	CSAIRLRETQYF	TGCAGTGCTATCCGACTTAGGGAGACGCAGTATTTT
TRBV4-3	-	-	TRBJ2-7	15	CASSQDLYSSYEQYF	TGCGCCAGCAGCCAAGATCTGTACAGCTCCTACGAGCAGTACTTC
TRBV20-1	TRBD2	-	TRBJ2-5	14	CSARPGLAEETQYF	TGCAGTGCCCGCCCGGGACTAGCGGAAGAGACCCAGTACTTC
TRBV6-5	-	-	TRBJ2-1	16	CASSYTGTRVYNEQFF	TGTGCCAGCAGTTATACCGGGACCCGAGTCTACAATGAGCAGTTCTTC
TRBV5-1	-	many	TRBJ2-7	15	CASSSRTGGANEQYF	TGCGCCAGCAGCTCCCGTACCGGGGGTGCAAACGAGCAGTACTTC
TRBV5-1	-	many	TRBJ1-1	13	CASSLVAGTEAFF	TGCGCCAGCAGCTTGGTGGCAGGGACTGAAGCTTTCTTT
TRBV6-1	-	-	TRBJ1-1	14	CASIRDGLNTEAFF	TGTGCCAGCATTCGGGACGGCTTGAACACTGAAGCTTTCTTT
TRBV20-1	-	many	TRBJ1-5	17	CSARVLQGSNSNQPQHF	TGCAGTGCTAGGGTCTTACAGGGATCCAATAGCAATCAGCCCCAGCATTTT
TRBV7-6	-	few	TRBJ2-5	13	CASSSNLGKTQYF	TGTGCCAGCAGCAGTAACCTAGGAAAGACCCAGTACTTC
TRBV4-1	-	-	TRBJ2-1	16	CASSQVGQSSYNEQFF	TGCGCCAGCAGCCAAGTCGGGCAGAGTTCCTACAATGAGCAGTTCTTC
TRBV4-1	-	-	TRBJ2-7	15	CASSQVQGDSYEQYF	TGCGCCAGCAGCCAAGTCCAAGGGGACTCCTACGAGCAGTACTTC
TRBV20-1	-	many	TRBJ2-2	13	CSARRGDTGELFF	TGCAGTGCTAGGAGGGGCGACACCGGGGAGCTGTTTTTT
TRBV9	-	-	TRBJ1-2	14	CASSVDADNYGYTF	TGTGCCAGCAGCGTAGACGCCGATAACTATGGCTACACCTTC
TRBV7-8	TRBD2	-	TRBJ2-3	15	CASSSTSGGRSPQYF	TGTGCCAGCAGCAGCACTAGCGGAGGGCGGTCACCGCAGTATTTT
TRBV6-6	TRBD1	-	TRBJ2-7	13	CASIPGTGREQYF	TGTGCCAGCATTCCCGGGACAGGGCGCGAGCAGTACTTC
TRBV4-2	-	many	TRBJ2-7	14	CASSPGRGAYEQYF	TGTGCCAGCAGCCCTGGCAGGGGCGCCTACGAGCAGTACTTC
TRBV7-2	TRBD1	few	TRBJ2-7	16	CAGSLYAGTGGYEQYF	TGTGCCGGCAGCTTGTACGCCGGGACAGGGGGATACGAGCAGTACTTC
TRBV5-1	-	-	TRBJ2-1	13	CASSYLAPNEQFF	TGCGCCAGCAGCTATCTAGCGCCAAATGAGCAGTTCTTC
TRBV20-1	-	-	TRBJ2-1	12	CSARVPPAEQFF	TGCAGTGCTAGAGTACCCCCTGCGGAGCAGTTCTTC
TRBV4-3	-	-	TRBJ2-5	14	CASSQAGRQGTQYF	TGCGCCAGCAGCCAAGCTGGACGCCAGGGGACCCAGTACTTC
TRBV7-9	-	many	TRBJ2-1	15	CASSFSSLADNEQFF	TGTGCCAGCAGCTTTAGTAGCTTGGCCGACAATGAGCAGTTCTTC
TRBV27	TRBD1	few	TRBJ2-5	14	CASMGRGRGETQYF	TGTGCCAGCATGGGCAGGGGGCGGGGAGAGACCCAGTACTTC
TRBV3-1	-	few	TRBJ2-7	15	CASSQDNGQSYEQYF	TGTGCCAGCAGCCAAGATAACGGACAGTCCTACGAGCAGTACTTC
TRBV12-3/TRBV12-4	TRBD2	many	TRBJ2-1	16	CASSFAGTSGGYEQFF	TGTGCCAGCAGTTTCGCCGGGACTAGCGGGGGTTATGAGCAGTTCTTC
TRBV11-2	-	-	TRBJ2-5	20	CASSPLDDSAALVHQETQYF	TGTGCCAGCAGCCCGCTTGACGACAGCGCCGCACTCGTTCATCAAGAGACCCAGTACTTC
TRBV5-1	-	-	TRBJ2-4	14	CASSYIGVKNIQYF	TGCGCCAGCAGCTACATTGGTGTCAAAAACATTCAGTACTTC
TRBV2	-	-	TRBJ2-5	15	CASKRRVTIQETQYF	TGTGCCAGCAAGCGGAGGGTCACCATACAAGAGACCCAGTACTTC
TRBV7-2	TRBD2	many	TRBJ2-3	15	CASSPIGLAGDTQYF	TGTGCCAGCAGCCCTATAGGACTAGCAGGAGATACGCAGTATTTT
TRBV11-2	TRBD1	few	TRBJ2-4	15	CASSLGTGFKNIQYF	TGTGCCAGCAGCTTAGGGACAGGGTTCAAAAACATTCAGTACTTC
TRBV20-1	-	-	TRBJ1-6	18	CSARGGLGMSSYNSPLHF	TGCAGTGCTAGAGGTGGCCTAGGAATGAGCTCCTATAATTCACCCCTCCACTTT
TRBV12-3/TRBV12-4	TRBD1	many	TRBJ1-6	14	CASSHTGGDSPLHF	TGTGCCAGCAGCCACACAGGGGGAGATTCACCCCTCCACTTT
TRBV5-1	TRBD1	few	TRBJ2-7	15	CASTYGQGGSYEQYF	TGCGCCAGCACCTATGGACAGGGAGGCTCCTACGAGCAGTACTTC
TRBV20-1	TRBD2	-	TRBJ2-7	14	CSASQLAGGYEHYF	TGCAGTGCTAGTCAGCTAGCGGGAGGTTACGAGCACTACTTC